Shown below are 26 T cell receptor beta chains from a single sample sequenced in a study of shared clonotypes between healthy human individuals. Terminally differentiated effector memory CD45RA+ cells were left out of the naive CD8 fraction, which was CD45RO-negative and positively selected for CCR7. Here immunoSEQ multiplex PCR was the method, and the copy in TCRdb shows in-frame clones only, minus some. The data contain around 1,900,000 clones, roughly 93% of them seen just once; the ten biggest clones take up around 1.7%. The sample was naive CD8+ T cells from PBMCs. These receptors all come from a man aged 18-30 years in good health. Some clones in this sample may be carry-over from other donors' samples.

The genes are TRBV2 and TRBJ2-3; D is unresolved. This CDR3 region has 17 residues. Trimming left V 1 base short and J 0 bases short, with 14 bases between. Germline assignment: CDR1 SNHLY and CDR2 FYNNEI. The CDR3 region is CASSEEGGVTSTDTQYF. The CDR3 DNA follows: TGTGCCAGCAGTGAAGAAGGCGGAGTGACTAGCACAGATACGCAGTATTTT.

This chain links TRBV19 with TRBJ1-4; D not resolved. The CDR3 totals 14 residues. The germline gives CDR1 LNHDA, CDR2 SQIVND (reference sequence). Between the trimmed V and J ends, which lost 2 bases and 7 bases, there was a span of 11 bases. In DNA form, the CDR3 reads TGTGCCAGTAGTATATCTCGAAGCGCTGAAAAACTGTTTTTT. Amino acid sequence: CASSISRSAEKLFF.

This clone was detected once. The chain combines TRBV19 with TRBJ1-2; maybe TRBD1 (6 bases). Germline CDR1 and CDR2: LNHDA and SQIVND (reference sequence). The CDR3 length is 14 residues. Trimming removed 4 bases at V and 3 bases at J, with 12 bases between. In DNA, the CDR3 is TGTGCCAGTAGTAACAGGGTTTGGGACTATGGCTACACCTTC. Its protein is CASSNRVWDYGYTF.

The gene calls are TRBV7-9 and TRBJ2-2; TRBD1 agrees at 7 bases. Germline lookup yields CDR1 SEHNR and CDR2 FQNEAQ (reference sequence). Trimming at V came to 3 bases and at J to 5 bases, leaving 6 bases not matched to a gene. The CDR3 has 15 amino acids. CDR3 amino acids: CASSFLDRPTGELFF. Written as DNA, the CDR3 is TGTGCCAGCAGCTTTTTGGACAGGCCAACCGGGGAGCTGTTTTTT.

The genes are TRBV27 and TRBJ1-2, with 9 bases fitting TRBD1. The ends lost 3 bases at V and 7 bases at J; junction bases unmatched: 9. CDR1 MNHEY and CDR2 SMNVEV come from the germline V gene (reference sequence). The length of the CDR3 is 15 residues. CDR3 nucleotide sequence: TGTGCCAGCAGTTTTAGACAGGGGGACTGGCTTGGCTACACCTTC. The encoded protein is CASSFRQGDWLGYTF.

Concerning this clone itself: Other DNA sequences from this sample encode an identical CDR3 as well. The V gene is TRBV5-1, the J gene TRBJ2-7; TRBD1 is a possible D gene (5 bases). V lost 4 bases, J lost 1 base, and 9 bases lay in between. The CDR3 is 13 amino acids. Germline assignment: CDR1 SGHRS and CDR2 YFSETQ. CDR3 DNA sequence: TGCGCCAGCAGCGCCGACAGTTCCTACGAGCAGTACTTC. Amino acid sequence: CASSADSSYEQYF. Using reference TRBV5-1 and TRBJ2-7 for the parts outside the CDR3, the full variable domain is KAGVTQTPRYLIKTRGQQVTLSCSPISGHRSVSWYQQTPGQGLQFLFEYFSETQRNKGNFPGRFSGRQFSNSRSEMNVSTLELGDSALYLCASSADSSYEQYFGPGTRLTVT.

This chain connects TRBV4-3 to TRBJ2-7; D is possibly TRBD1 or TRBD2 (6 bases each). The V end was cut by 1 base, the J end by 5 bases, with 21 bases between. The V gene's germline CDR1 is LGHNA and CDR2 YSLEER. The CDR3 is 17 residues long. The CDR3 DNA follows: TGCGCCAGCAGCCAAGTCTATGGAGGGGACATCAAGCACGAGCAGTACTTC. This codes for CASSQVYGGDIKHEQYF.

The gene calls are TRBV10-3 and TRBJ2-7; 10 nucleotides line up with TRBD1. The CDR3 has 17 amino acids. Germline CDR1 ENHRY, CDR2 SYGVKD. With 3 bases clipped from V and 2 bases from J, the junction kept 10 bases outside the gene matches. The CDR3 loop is CAISDPTWDRGTYEQYF. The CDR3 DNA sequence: TGTGCCATCAGTGACCCGACCTGGGACAGGGGCACCTACGAGCAGTACTTC.

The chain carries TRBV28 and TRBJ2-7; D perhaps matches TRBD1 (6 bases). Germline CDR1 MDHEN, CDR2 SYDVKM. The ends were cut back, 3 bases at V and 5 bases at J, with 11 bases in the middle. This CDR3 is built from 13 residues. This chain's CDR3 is CASSLLTGHEQYF. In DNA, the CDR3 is TGTGCCAGCAGTTTGTTGACAGGCCACGAGCAGTACTTC.

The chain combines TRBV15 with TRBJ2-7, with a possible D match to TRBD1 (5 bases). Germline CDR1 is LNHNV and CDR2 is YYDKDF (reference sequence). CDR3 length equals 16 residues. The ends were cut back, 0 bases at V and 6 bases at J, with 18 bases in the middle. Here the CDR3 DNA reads TGTGCCACCAGCAGAGATCAAAGGCGGCAGGGCTCCGAGCAGTACTTC. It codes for CATSRDQRRQGSEQYF.

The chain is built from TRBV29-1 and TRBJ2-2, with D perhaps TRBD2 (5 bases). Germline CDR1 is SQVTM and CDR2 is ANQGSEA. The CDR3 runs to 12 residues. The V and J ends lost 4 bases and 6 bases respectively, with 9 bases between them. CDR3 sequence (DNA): TGCAGCGTTGTAACTAGTTCCGGGGAGCTGTTTTTT. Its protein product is CSVVTSSGELFF.

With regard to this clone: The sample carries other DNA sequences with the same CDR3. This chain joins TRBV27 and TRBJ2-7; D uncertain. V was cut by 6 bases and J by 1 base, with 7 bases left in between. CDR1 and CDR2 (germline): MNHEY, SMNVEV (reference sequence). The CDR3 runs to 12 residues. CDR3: CASSPPSYEQYF. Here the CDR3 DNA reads TGTGCCAGCAGCCCTCCATCCTACGAGCAGTACTTC.

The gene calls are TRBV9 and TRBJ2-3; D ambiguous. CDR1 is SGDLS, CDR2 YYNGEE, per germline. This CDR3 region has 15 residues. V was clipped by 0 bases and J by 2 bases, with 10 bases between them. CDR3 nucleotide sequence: TGTGCCAGCAGCGTAGGGAGTTTTACCACAGATACGCAGTATTTT. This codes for CASSVGSFTTDTQYF.

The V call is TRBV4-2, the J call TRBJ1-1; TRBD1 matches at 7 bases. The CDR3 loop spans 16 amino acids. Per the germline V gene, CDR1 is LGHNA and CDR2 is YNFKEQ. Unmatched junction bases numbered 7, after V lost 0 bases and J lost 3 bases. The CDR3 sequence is CASSQDAGTEDTEAFF. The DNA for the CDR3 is TGTGCCAGCAGCCAAGATGCCGGGACAGAGGACACTGAAGCTTTCTTT.

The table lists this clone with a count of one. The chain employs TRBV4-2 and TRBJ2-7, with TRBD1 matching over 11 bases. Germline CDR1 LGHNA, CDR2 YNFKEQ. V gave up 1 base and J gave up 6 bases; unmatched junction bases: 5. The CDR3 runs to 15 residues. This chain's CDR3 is CASSQVGQGAGEQYF. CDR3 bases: TGTGCCAGCAGCCAAGTAGGACAGGGGGCGGGCGAGCAGTACTTC.

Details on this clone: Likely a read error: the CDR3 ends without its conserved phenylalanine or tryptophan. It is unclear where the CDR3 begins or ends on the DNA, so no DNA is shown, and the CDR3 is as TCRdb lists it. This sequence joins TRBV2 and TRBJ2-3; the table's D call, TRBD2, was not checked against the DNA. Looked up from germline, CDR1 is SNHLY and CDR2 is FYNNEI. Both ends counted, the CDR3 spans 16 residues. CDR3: CASSIINLEASGRHPI.

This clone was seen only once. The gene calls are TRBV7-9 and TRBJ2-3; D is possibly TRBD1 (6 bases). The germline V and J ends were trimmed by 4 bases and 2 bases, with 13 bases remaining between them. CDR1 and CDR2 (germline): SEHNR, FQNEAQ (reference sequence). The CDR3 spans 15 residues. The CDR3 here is CASSSTGWTTDTQYF. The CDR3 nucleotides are TGTGCCAGCAGCTCCACAGGGTGGACCACAGATACGCAGTATTTT.

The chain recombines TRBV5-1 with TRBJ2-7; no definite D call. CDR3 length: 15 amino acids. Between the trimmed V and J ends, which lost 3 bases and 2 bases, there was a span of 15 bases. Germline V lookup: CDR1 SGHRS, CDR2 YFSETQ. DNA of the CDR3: TGCGCCAGCAGCTCGGGCCGCGACGGCCCCTACGAGCAGTACTTC. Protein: CASSSGRDGPYEQYF.

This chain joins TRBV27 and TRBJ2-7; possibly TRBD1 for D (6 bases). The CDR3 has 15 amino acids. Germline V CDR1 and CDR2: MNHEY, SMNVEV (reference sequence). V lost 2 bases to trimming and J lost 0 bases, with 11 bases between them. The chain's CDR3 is CASSLGWDTSYEQYF. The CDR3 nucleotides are TGTGCCAGCAGTTTAGGGTGGGACACCTCCTACGAGCAGTACTTC.

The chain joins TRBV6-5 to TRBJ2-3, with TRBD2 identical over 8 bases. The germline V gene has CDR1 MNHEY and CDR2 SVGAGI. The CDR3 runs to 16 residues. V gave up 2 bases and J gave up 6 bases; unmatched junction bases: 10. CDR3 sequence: CASSYRGGRRDDTQYF. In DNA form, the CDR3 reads TGTGCCAGCAGTTACCGGGGGGGTCGCCGCGACGATACGCAGTATTTT.

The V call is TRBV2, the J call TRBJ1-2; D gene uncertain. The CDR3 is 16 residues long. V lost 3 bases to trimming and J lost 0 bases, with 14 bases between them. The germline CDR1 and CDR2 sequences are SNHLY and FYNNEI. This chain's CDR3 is CASSEGGVGANYGYTF. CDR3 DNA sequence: TGTGCCAGCAGTGAGGGTGGGGTTGGAGCTAACTATGGCTACACCTTC.

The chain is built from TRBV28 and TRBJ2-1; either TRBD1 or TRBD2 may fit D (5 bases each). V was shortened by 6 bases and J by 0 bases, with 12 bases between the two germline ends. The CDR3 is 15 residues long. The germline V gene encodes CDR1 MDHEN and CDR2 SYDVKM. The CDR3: CASRLGVSSYNEQFF. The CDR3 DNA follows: TGTGCCAGCAGACTAGGGGTGAGCTCCTACAATGAGCAGTTCTTC.

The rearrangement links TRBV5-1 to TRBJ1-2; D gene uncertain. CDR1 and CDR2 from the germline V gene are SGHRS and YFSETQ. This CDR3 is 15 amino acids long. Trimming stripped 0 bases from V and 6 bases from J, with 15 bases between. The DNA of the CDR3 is TGCGCCAGCAGCTTGGGGAGAAATGGGCCAGATGGCTACACCTTC. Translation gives CASSLGRNGPDGYTF.

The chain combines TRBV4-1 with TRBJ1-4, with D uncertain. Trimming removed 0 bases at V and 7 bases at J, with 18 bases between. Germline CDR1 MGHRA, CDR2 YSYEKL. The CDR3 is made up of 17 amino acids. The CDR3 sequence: CASSQDSTVSGTEKLFF. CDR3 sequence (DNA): TGCGCCAGCAGCCAAGATTCCACCGTGTCGGGAACTGAAAAACTGTTTTTT.

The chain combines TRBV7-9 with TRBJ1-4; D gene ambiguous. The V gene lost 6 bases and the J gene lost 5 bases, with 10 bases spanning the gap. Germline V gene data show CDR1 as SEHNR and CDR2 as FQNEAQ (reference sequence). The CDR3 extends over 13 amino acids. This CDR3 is CASSSGSNEKLFF. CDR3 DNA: TGTGCCAGCAGTTCGGGTTCGAATGAAAAACTGTTTTTT.

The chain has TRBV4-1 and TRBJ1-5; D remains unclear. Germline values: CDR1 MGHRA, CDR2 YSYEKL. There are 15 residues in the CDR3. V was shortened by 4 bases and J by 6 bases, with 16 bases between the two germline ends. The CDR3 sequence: CASSPRSVSTQPQHF. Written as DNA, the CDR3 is TGCGCCAGCAGCCCCCGCTCGGTTTCGACTCAGCCCCAGCATTTT.